The clone carrying this T cell receptor (beta chain) was counted a few times. Its target is unknown. The use of a sample-barcoded 5' primer and a J-beta primer mix characterized a second PCR of roughly 7 to 12 cycles. Carrying 12 random nucleotides, a template-switch adaptor labeled each individual cDNA molecule. Via MiXCR, TCRdb re-called the 5' RACE reads, giving one row per CDR3 protein. The sample shows approximately 800,000 distinct CDR3 sequences, 25% to 30% of them seen only once. The data originate from a study of blood T cells in healthy people across ages. Study-wide results and caveats: Higher diversity, along with more naive CD4+ cells, distinguished long-lived donors from aged donors.

These data are also associated with another study on T cells of mothers and their children. Turning to that study: The study obtained over 8 million TCR beta CDR3 reads per mother and 3 million to 3.5 million per child.

This clonotype was sampled from a boy under 18 in good health. The sample taken for sequencing was blood.

CDR3 protein: CASSLGGGLKNIQYF. DNA of the CDR3: TGTGCCAGCAGTTTGGGCGGGGGGCTCAAAAACATTCAGTACTTC. V and J are TRBV28 and TRBJ2-4, with 8 bases lining up with TRBD2. The CDR3 is 15 residues long. In germline, CDR1 is MDHEN, CDR2 SYDVKM. After removal of 3 bases from V and 3 bases from J, the junction contained 4 bases not matched to a gene.